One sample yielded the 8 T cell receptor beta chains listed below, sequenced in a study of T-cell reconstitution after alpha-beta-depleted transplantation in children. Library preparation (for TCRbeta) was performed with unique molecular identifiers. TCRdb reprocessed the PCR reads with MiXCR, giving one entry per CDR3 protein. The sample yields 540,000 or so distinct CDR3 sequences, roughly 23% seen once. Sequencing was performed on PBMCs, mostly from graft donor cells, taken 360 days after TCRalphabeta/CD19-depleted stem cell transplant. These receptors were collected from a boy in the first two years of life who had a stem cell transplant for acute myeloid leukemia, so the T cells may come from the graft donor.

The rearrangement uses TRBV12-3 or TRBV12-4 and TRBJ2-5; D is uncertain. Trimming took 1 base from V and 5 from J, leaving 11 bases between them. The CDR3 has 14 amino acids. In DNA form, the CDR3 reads TGTGCCAGCAGTTTAGGGCGAAATGGGGAGACCCAGTACTTC. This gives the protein CASSLGRNGETQYF.

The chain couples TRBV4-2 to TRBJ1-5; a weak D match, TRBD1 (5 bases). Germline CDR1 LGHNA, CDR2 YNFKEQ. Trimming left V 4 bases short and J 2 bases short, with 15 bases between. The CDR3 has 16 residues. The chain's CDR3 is CASSPLMSRGNQPQHF. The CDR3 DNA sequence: TGTGCCAGCAGCCCGTTGATGAGCAGGGGCAATCAGCCCCAGCATTTT.

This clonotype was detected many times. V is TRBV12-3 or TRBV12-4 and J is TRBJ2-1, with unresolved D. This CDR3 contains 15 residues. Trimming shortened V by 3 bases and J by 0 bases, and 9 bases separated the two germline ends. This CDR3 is CASSLSLSSYNEQFF. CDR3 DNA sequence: TGTGCCAGCAGTTTGAGCCTCAGCTCCTACAATGAGCAGTTCTTC.

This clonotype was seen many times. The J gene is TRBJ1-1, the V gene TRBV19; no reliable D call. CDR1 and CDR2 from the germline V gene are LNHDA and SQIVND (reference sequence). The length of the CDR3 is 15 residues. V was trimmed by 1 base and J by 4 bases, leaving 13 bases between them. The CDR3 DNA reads TGTGCCAGTAGTATAGGGCTGATGGACGGCACTGAAGCTTTCTTT. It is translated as CASSIGLMDGTEAFF.

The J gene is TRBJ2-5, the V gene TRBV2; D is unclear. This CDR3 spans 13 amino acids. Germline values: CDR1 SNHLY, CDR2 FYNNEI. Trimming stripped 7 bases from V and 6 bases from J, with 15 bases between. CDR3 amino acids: CASTSGPRQTQYF. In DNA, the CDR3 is TGTGCCAGCACCTCGGGCCCACGACAGACCCAGTACTTC. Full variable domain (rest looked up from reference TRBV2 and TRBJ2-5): EPEVTQTPSHQVTQMGQEVILRCVPISNHLYFYWYRQILGQKVEFLVSFYNNEISEKSEIFDDQFSVERPDGSNFTLKIRSTKLEDSAMYFCASTSGPRQTQYFGPGTRLLVL.

This CDR3 reads CASSGQLTYEQYF. In DNA form, the CDR3 reads TGTGCCAGCAGCGGACAGCTTACCTACGAGCAGTACTTC. The chain couples TRBV12-3 or TRBV12-4 to TRBJ2-7; possible D gene TRBD1, 6 bases. Trimming stripped 6 bases from V and 2 bases from J, with 11 bases between. The CDR3 runs 13 residues.

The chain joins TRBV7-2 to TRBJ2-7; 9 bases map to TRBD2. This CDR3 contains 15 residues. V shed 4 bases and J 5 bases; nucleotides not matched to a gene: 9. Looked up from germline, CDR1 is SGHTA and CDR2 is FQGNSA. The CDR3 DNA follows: TGTGCCAGCAGCTCCGCGGGGGGGCAATCTCACGAGCAGTACTTC. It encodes CASSSAGGQSHEQYF.

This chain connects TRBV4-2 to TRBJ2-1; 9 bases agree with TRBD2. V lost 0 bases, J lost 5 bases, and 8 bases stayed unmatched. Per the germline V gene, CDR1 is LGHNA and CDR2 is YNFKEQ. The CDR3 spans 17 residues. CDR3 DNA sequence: TGTGCCAGCAGCCAAGATTTGTTACTAGCGGGCCACAATGAGCAGTTCTTC. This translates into CASSQDLLLAGHNEQFF.